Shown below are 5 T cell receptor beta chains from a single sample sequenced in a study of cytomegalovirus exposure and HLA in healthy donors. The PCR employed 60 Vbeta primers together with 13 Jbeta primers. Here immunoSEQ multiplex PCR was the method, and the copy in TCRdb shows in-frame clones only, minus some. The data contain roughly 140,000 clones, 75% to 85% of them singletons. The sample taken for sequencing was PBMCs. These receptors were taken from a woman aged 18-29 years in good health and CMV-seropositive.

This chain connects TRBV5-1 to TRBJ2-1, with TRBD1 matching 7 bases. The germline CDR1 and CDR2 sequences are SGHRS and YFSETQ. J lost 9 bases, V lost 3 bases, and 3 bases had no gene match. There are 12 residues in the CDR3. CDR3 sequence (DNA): TGCGCCAGCAGCTCGACAGGGCCTGAGCAGTTCTTC. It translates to CASSSTGPEQFF.

CDR3 sequence reads: CASRSPGQGKGYGYTF. In DNA form, the CDR3 reads TGTGCCAGCCGATCCCCGGGACAGGGAAAAGGCTATGGCTACACCTTC. V gene TRBV19 combines with J gene TRBJ1-2; 9 bases agree with TRBD1. In germline, CDR1 is LNHDA, CDR2 SQIVND (reference sequence). V lost 9 bases, J lost 4 bases, and 15 bases stayed unmatched. The CDR3 sequence is 16 residues long.

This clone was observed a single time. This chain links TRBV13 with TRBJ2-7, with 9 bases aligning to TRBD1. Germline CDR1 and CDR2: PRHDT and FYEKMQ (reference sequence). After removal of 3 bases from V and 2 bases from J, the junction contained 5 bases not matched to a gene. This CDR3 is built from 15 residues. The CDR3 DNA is TGTGCCAGCAGCTTCAAACAGGGGGCAACCTACGAGCAGTACTTC. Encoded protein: CASSFKQGATYEQYF.

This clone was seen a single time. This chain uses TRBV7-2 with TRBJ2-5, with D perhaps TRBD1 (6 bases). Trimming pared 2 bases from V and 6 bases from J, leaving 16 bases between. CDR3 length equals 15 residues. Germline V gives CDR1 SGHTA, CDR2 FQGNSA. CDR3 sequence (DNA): TGTGCCAGCAGCTTAAAGTCTGGGGGCCTGAAGACCCAGTACTTC. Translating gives CASSLKSGGLKTQYF.

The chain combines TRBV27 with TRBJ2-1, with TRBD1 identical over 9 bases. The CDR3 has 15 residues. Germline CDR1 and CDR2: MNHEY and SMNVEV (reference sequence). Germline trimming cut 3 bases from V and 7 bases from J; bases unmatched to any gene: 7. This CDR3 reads CASSFATGGRNEQFF. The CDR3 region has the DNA TGTGCCAGCAGTTTTGCGACAGGGGGGAGGAATGAGCAGTTCTTC.